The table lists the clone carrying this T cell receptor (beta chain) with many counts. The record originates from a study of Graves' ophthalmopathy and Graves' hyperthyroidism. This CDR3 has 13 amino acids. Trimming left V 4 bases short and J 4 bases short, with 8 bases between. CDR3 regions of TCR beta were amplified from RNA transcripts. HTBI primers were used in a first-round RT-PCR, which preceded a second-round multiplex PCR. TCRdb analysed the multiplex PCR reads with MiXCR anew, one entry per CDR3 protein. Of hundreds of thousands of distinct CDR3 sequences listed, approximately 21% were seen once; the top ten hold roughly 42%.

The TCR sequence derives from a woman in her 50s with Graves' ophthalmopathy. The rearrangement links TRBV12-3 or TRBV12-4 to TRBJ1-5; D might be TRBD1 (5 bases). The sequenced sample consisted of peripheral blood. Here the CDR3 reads CASSSGRNQPQHF. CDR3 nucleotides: TGTGCCAGCAGTTCGGGACGGAATCAGCCCCAGCATTTT.